This TCR beta chain is drawn from a study of response to subunit inactivated influenza vaccine. TCRdb used MiXCR to reprocess the RT-PCR reads, holding one entry per CDR3 protein. The sample lists approximately 490,000 distinct CDR3 sequences; 6.5% to 8% were seen once. The CDR3 spans 20 residues. The germline CDR1 and CDR2 sequences are MNHEY and SMNVEV (reference sequence). Trimming at V came to 5 bases and at J to 0 bases, leaving 14 bases not matched to a gene. The J gene is TRBJ2-1, the V gene TRBV27, with 12 bases aligning to TRBD2. The sample consisted of PBMCs from blood, taken about 23 months after vaccination. This sequence originates from a man between 50 and 69 years old who received an inactivated influenza vaccine. The CDR3: CASSPVLLAGGYYSYNEQFF. CDR3 in DNA: TGTGCCAGCAGTCCGGTCTTACTAGCGGGAGGATATTACTCCTACAATGAGCAGTTCTTC.